The present TCR beta chain was sequenced within a study of regulatory T cells in long-lasting Graves disease. Study-wide context: Patients met the persistent Graves' disease definition after over 5 years of antithyroid drugs with positive TSH receptor antibodies.

This clonotype was seen many times. What it binds is unknown. Sequencing libraries for TCR beta were prepared with iRepertoire HTBI primers and Arm-PCR of CDR3 regions. Original processing notes: Looking across samples, the authors found 55 to 70 TRBV and 15 or so TRBJ segments. TCRdb processed the multiplex PCR reads anew with MiXCR; each CDR3 protein has one entry. What appears here as the V and J calls and clone size reflects TCRdb's work, not the paper's. This repertoire shows around 400,000 distinct CDR3 sequences, roughly 23% found once; its top ten account for roughly an eighth. Study observations and caveats: There were preferences for TRBV28, TRBJ1-2 and TRBJ2-5 in persistent disease.

CDR1 DFQATT and CDR2 SNEGSKA come from the germline V gene (reference sequence). V was clipped by 3 bases and J by 8 bases, with 13 bases between them. This CDR3 is built from 13 residues. Time point specified: persistent/refractory GD, antithyroid drugs over 5 years with positive TRAb. The TCR library used RNA extracted from PBMCs. Tubes containing EDTA received 7 to 10 milliliters of drawn peripheral blood. The sequence was obtained from a female donor with Graves disease. Sequenced here: peripheral blood mononuclear cells (PBMCs), sampled when the disease was refractory, from a patient treated with antithyroid drugs. This chain links TRBV20-1 with TRBJ1-4, with D hard to call. As DNA, the CDR3 is TGCAGTGCTAGTGCCCCGAGGGAAGAAAAACTGTTTTTT. Amino acid sequence: CSASAPREEKLFF.